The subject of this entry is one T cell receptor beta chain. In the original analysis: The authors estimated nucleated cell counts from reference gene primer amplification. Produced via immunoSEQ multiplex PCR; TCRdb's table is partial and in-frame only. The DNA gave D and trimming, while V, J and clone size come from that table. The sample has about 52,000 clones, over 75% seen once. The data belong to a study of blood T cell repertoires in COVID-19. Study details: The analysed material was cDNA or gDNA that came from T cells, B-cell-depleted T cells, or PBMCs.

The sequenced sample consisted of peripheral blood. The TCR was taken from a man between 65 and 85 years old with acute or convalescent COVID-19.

CDR3 DNA sequence: TGTGCCAGCAGCTTAGAGGGAGGGAGAATGGAGACCCAGTACTTC. As protein: CASSLEGGRMETQYF. This chain links TRBV7-8 with TRBJ2-5; 7 bases match TRBD2. CDR3 length: 15 amino acids. The junction had 7 bases not matched to a gene; V was cut back by 1 base and J by 5 bases. Germline CDR1 is SGHVS and CDR2 is FQNEAQ.